This T cell receptor (beta chain) was sequenced in a study of cytomegalovirus exposure and HLA in healthy donors. Study-level results: Segments of the TCR beta V type were, in most cases, productive about 87% or about 30% of the time in an earlier analysis.

On this clone itself: Its specificity is not known. Other DNA sequences in this sample translate to the same CDR3.

The CDR3 extends over 12 amino acids. Unmatched junction bases numbered 3, after V lost 8 bases and J lost 2 bases. The germline CDR1 and CDR2 sequences are SNHLY and FYNNEI. The PCR employed 60 Vbeta primers together with 13 Jbeta primers. Method: immunoSEQ multiplex PCR; TCRdb's copy keeps in-frame clones and lacks some. The profile shows around 200,000 clones, 77% of them singletons. Sequenced sample: PBMCs. The chain couples TRBV2 to TRBJ2-7; 7 bases map to TRBD1. The source of this sequence is a woman in her sixties in good health and CMV-seropositive. The CDR3 DNA is TGTGCCAGCCGGGACAGAACCTACGAGCAGTACTTC. Translating gives CASRDRTYEQYF.